The entry that follows covers one TCR beta chain sequence. Its antigen is not known. Described time point: baseline, week 1 (first vaccination visit). Treatment described: pre-vaccination baseline after standard-of-care therapy. Data came from immunoSEQ multiplex PCR; TCRdb stores just in-frame clones and leaves some out. Of about 98,000 clones in the sample, roughly 90% are singletons; the top ten hold around 0.6%. This entry belongs to a study of a mutant IDH1 vaccine in newly diagnosed glioma. Study-level information: The treated population exhibited a male proportion of about 62%, a female proportion of about 38%, and a mean age of about 39 years. The therapy given earlier, which was standard therapy, consisted of radiotherapy, temozolomide, or both, and most of the patients received both.

Study-wide results and limits: Of the patients, 93.3% had vaccine-induced immune responses.

The source of this sequence is a woman aged 50 to 60 with glioma. Sequences were derived from PBMCs, sampled from a glioma patient treated with radiotherapy, temozolomide or both.

The DNA of the CDR3 is TGTGCCAGCAGCGGAATCGGGGGAGGGCGAGAGACCCAGTACTTC. The encoded protein is CASSGIGGGRETQYF. J is TRBJ2-5 and V is TRBV7-3; 7 bases fit TRBD2. The CDR3 length is 15 residues. Per germline, CDR1 SGHTA and CDR2 FQGTGA. J lost 4 bases, V lost 5 bases, and 10 bases had no gene match.